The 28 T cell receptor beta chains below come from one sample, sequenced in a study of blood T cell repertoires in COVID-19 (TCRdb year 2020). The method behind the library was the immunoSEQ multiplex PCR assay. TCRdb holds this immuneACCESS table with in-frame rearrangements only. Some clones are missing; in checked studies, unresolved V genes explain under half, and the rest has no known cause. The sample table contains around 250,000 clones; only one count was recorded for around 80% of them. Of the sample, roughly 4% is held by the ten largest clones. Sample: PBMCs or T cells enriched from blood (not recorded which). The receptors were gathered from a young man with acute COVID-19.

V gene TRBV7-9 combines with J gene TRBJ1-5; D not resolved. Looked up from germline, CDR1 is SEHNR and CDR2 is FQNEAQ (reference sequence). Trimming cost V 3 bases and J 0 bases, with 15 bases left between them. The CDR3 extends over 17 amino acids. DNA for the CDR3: TGTGCCAGCAGCTTCCTCTCAGGAATATTTAGCAATCAGCCCCAGCATTTT. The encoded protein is CASSFLSGIFSNQPQHF. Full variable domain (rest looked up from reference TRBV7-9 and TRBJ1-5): DTGVSQNPRHKITKRGQNVTFRCDPISEHNRLYWYRQTLGQGPEFLTYFQNEAQLEKSRLLSDRFSAERPKGSFSTLEIQRTEQGDSAMYLCASSFLSGIFSNQPQHFGDGTRLSIL.

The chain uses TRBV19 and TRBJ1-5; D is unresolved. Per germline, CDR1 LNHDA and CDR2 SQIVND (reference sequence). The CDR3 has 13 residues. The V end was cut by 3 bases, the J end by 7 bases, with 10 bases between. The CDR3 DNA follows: TGTGCCAGTAGTATTTCAGGCCTCCAGCCCCAGCATTTT. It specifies CASSISGLQPQHF.

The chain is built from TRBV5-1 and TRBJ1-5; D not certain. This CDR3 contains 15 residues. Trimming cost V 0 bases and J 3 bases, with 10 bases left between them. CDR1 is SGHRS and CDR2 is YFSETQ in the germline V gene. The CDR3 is CASSLGTSLNQPQHF. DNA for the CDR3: TGCGCCAGCAGCTTGGGAACTTCCCTCAATCAGCCCCAGCATTTT.

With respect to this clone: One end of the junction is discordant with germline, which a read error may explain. CDR3 DNA: TGTGCCAGCAGCCCGGGACAGGGGCACGGGGGTACTGAAGCTTTCTTT. It codes for CASSPGQGHGGTEAFF. The chain has TRBV5-1 and TRBJ1-1; 10 bases line up with TRBD1. The CDR3 runs 16 residues. Germline V gene sequence: CDR1 SGHRS, CDR2 YFSETQ.

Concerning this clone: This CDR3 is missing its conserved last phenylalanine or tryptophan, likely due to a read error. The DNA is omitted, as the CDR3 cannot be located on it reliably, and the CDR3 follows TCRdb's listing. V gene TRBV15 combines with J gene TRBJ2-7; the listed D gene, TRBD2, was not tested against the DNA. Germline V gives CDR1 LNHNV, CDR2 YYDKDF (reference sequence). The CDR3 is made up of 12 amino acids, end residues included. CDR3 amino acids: CATSRSADSLSL.

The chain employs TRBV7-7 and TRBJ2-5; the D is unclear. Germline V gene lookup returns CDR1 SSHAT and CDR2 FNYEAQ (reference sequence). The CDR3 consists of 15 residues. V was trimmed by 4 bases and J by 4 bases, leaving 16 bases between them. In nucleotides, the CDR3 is TGTGCCAGCAGCTCACCTGGGTCGACGGGAGAGACCCAGTACTTC. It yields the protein CASSSPGSTGETQYF.

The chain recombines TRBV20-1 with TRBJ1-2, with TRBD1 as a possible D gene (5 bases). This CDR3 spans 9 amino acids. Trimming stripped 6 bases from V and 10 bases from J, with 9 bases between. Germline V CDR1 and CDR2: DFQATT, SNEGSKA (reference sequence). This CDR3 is CSAKGLYTF. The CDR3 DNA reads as TGCAGTGCCAAGGGACTCTACACCTTC.

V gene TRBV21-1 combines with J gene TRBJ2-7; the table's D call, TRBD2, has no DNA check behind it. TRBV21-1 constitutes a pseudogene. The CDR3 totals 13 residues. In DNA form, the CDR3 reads TGTGCCAGCAGCCCTCACCCCAACTGCGAGCAGTACGTC. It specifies CASSPHPNCEQYV.

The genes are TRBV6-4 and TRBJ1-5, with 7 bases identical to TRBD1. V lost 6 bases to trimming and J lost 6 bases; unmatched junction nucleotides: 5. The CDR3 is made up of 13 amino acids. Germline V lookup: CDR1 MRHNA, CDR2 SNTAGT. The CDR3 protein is CASSGDSGQPQHF. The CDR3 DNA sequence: TGTGCCAGCAGCGGGGACAGCGGTCAGCCCCAGCATTTT.

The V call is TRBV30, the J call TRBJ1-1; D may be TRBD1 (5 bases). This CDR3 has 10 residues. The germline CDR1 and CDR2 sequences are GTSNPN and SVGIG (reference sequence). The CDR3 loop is CAGEWNEAFF. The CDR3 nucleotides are TGTGCAGGGGAATGGAATGAAGCTTTCTTT.

CDR3 sequence reads: CASRQGTNTGELFF. DNA of the CDR3: TGTGCCAGCAGACAGGGTACGAACACCGGGGAGCTGTTTTTT. This chain connects TRBV14 to TRBJ2-2; tentatively, D is TRBD1 (6 bases). The germline V gene has CDR1 SGHDN and CDR2 FVKESK. CDR3 length: 14 amino acids. V lost 6 bases, J lost 0 bases, and 8 bases lay in between.

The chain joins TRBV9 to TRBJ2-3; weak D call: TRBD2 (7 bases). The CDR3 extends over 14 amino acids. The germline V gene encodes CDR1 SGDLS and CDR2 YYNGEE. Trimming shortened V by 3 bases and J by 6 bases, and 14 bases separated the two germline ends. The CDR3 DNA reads TGTGCCAGCAGCGCTTTAGGGGGGGCGGATACGCAGTATTTT. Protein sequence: CASSALGGADTQYF.

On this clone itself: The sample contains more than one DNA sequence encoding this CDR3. This chain's CDR3 is CSARQNTEAFF. CDR3 nucleotide sequence: TGCAGTGCTAGACAAAACACTGAAGCTTTCTTT. The chain combines TRBV20-1 with TRBJ1-1, with unresolved D. The CDR3 spans 11 residues. Germline V gene sequence: CDR1 DFQATT, CDR2 SNEGSKA (reference sequence). Deletions cut 2 bases from V and 2 bases from J, with 3 bases between.

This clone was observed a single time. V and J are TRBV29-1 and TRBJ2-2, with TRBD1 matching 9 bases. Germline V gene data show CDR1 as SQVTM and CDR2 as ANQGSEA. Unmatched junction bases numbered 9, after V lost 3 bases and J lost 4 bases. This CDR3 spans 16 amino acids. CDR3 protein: CSVEVGQGRFTGELFF. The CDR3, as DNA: TGCAGCGTTGAGGTAGGACAGGGGCGTTTCACCGGGGAGCTGTTTTTT.

The CDR3 loop is CASRAEDQPQHF. In DNA form, the CDR3 reads TGTGCCAGCAGAGCCGAAGATCAGCCCCAGCATTTT. The chain links TRBV2 to TRBJ1-5; D is undetermined. The germline CDR1 and CDR2 sequences are SNHLY and FYNNEI. The CDR3 totals 12 residues. V shed 6 bases and J shed 5 bases, with 8 bases lying between them.

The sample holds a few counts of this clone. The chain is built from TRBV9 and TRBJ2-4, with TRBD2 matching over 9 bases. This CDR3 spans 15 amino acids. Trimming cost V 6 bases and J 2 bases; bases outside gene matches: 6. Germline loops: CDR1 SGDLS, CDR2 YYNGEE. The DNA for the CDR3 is TGTGCCAGCAACATAAGCGGGGGGCCCAAAAACATTCAGTACTTC. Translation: CASNISGGPKNIQYF.

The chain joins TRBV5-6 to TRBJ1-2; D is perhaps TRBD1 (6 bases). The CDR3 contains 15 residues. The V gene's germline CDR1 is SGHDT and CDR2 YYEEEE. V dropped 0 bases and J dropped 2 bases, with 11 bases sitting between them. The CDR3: CASSLAEQGNYGYTF. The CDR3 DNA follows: TGTGCCAGCAGCTTGGCCGAACAGGGCAACTATGGCTACACCTTC.

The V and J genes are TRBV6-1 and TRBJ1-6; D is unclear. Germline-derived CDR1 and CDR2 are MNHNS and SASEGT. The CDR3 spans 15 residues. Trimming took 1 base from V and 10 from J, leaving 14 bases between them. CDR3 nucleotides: TGTGCCAGCAGTGAAGGGCGACTGAGCAGCTCACCCCTCCACTTT. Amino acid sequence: CASSEGRLSSSPLHF.

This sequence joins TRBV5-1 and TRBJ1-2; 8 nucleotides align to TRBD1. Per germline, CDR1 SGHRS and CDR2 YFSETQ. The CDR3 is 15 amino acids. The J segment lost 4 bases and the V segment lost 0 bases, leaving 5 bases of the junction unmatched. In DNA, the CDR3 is TGCGCCAGCAGCTTGGATGGACAGGGCGTCTATGGCTACACCTTC. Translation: CASSLDGQGVYGYTF.

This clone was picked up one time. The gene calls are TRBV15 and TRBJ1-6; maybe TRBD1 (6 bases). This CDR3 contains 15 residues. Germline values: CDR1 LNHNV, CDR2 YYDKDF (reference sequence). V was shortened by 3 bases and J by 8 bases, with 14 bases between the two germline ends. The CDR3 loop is CATSSWGGQHSPLHF. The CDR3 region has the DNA TGTGCCACCAGCAGTTGGGGGGGCCAACATTCACCCCTCCACTTT.

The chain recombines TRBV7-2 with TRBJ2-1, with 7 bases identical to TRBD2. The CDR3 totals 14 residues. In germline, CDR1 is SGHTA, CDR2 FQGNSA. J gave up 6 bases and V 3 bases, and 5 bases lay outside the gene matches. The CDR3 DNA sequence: TGTGCCAGCAGCTTGGGCGGGAGTGCCAATGAGCAGTTCTTC. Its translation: CASSLGGSANEQFF.

This CDR3 is CASSQVRLAKNEQFF. Here the CDR3 DNA reads TGTGCCAGCAGCCAAGTCAGACTAGCCAAGAATGAGCAGTTCTTC. The genes are TRBV3-1 (or the pseudogene TRBV3-2) and TRBJ2-1, with TRBD2 identical over 7 bases. V was clipped by 1 base and J by 7 bases; unmatched bases: 7. Germline loops: CDR1 LGHDT, CDR2 YNNKEL (reference sequence). The CDR3 is made up of 15 amino acids.

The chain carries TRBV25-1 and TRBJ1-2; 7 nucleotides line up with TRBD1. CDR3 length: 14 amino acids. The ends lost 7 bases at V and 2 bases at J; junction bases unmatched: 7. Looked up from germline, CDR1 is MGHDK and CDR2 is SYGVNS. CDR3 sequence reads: CASKASGQNYGYTF. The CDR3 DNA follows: TGTGCCAGCAAAGCCTCGGGACAGAACTATGGCTACACCTTC.

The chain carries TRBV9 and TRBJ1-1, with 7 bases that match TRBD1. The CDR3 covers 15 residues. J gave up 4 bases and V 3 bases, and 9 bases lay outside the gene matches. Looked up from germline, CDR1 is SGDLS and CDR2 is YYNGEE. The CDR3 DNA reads TGTGCCAGCAGCGCCAACACAGGGGTACGCACTGAAGCTTTCTTT. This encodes CASSANTGVRTEAFF.

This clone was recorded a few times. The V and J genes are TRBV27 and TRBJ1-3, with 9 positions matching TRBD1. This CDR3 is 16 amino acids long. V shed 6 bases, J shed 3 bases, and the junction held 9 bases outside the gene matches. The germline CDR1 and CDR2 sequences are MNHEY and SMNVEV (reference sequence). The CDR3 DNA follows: TGTGCCAGCAGGTTAAGGGACAGGGATATTGGAAACACCATATATTTT. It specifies CASRLRDRDIGNTIYF.

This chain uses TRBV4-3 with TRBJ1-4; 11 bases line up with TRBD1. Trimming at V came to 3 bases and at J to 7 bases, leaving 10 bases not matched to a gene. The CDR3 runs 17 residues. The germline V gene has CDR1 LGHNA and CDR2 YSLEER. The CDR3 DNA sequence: TGCGCCAGCAGCCAGGCCCCCTCCGGGACAGGGGGTGAAAAACTGTTTTTT. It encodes CASSQAPSGTGGEKLFF.

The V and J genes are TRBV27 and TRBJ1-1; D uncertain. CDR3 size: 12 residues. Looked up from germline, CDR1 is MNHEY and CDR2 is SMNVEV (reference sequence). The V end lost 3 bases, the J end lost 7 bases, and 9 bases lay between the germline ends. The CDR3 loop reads CASSLRGSEAFF. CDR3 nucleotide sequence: TGTGCCAGCAGTTTGCGGGGAAGTGAAGCTTTCTTT.

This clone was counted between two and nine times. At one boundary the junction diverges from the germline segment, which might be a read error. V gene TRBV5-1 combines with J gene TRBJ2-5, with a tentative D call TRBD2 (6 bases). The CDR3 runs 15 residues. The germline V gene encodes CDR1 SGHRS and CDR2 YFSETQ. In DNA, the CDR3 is TGTGCCAGCAGCTTTAATCAGCCGGGAGAAGGAACCCAGTACTTC. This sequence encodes CASSFNQPGEGTQYF.